What follows describes a single T cell receptor (beta chain). Germline V gene lookup returns CDR1 MNHEY and CDR2 SVGAGI. V trimming: 0 bases; J trimming: 7 bases; junction bases outside the gene matches: 6. CDR3 size: 16 residues. Assay: immunoSEQ multiplex PCR; the TCRdb copy retains only in-frame clones and omits some. The table includes 95,000 to 110,000 clones, around nine tenths detected once. The sample belongs to a study of blood T cell repertoires in COVID-19. In the study overall: Whether acute or convalescent, the COVID-19 samples came from the United States, Italy and Spain. From T cells, B-cell-depleted T cells, or PBMCs came the material, which was cDNA or gDNA.

The rearrangement links TRBV6-5 to TRBJ2-1; 10 bases align to TRBD2. The material sequenced was peripheral blood. This TCR was sampled from a human donor in a cohort sampled during active COVID-19. The CDR3 sequence: CASSYSIAGGRNEQFF. The DNA of the CDR3 is TGTGCCAGCAGTTACTCGATAGCGGGGGGCAGGAATGAGCAGTTCTTC.